This is a list of T cell receptor beta chains from one sample in a study of sequential checkpoint blockade in melanoma. Produced via immunoSEQ multiplex PCR; TCRdb's table is partial and in-frame only. Found here are around 22,000 clones, approximately 68% of them singletons; the top ten hold roughly a fifth. Sequenced here: CD8+ T cells sorted from blood (inferred from file names), sampled from a patient given nivolumab and ipilimumab in sequence. The receptors originated from a human donor with melanoma. Each CDR3 is given with its conserved first and last residue. The order of the fields is CDR3 protein, CDR3 DNA, V gene, D gene, J gene, clone size. The D gene is left open where the match is weak. Clone size is not always given. Where it is, it says once, few, many or a class for expanded clones.

CSVVMENSYEQYF	TGCAGCGTTGTAATGGAGAACTCCTACGAGCAGTACTTC	TRBV29-1	.	TRBJ2-7	.
CSVVGEIAGSTPDTQYF	TGCAGCGTTGTTGGGGAAATAGCGGGATCCACACCAGATACGCAGTATTTT	TRBV29-1	TRBD2	TRBJ2-3	.
CASSSGDNQPQHF	TGTGCCAGCAGCTCCGGGGACAATCAGCCCCAGCATTTT	TRBV9	.	TRBJ1-5	.
CASSPTSGENNEQFF	TGTGCCAGCAGCCCCACTAGCGGGGAAAACAATGAGCAGTTCTTC	TRBV7-3	TRBD2	TRBJ2-1	.
CASSRTGGGEQYF	TGCGCCAGCAGCCGGACAGGGGGAGGCGAGCAGTACTTC	TRBV5-1	TRBD1	TRBJ2-7	once
CASHDSHKYGYTF	TGTGCCTCCCACGACAGCCACAAATATGGCTACACCTTC	TRBV5-4	.	TRBJ1-2	.
CASSSNNSPLHF	TGTGCCAGCAGTTCCAATAATTCACCCCTCCACTTT	TRBV9	.	TRBJ1-6	few
CASSPRLDSYNEQFF	TGTGCCAGCAGTCCCCGCCTAGATTCCTACAATGAGCAGTTCTTC	TRBV27	.	TRBJ2-1	.
CASSLRTGGGYGYTF	TGCGCCAGCAGCTTACGGACAGGGGGTGGCTATGGCTACACCTTC	TRBV5-1	TRBD1	TRBJ1-2	.
CASSQSPLAGFYNEQFF	TGTGCCAGCAGCCAATCCCCCCTAGCGGGGTTTTACAATGAGCAGTTCTTC	TRBV4-2	TRBD2	TRBJ2-1	.
CASSPTVSSGYTF	TGTGCCAGCAGCCCCACAGTATCCTCGGGCTACACCTTC	TRBV6-4	.	TRBJ1-2	.
CASSPRGYGNTIYF	TGTGCCAGCAGCCCAAGGGGCTATGGAAACACCATATATTTT	TRBV7-9	.	TRBJ1-3	few
CASSIDRRNQPQHF	TGTGCCAGTAGTATAGATAGGAGGAATCAGCCCCAGCATTTT	TRBV19	.	TRBJ1-5	few
CASSFDRGGYEQYF	TGTGCCAGCAGCTTCGACAGGGGAGGCTACGAGCAGTACTTC	TRBV7-2	TRBD1	TRBJ2-7	.
CASSLVEPNNEQFF	TGTGCCAGCAGCTTGGTAGAGCCGAACAATGAGCAGTTCTTC	TRBV5-6	.	TRBJ2-1	.
CASSVSGGGETQYF	TGTGCCAGCAGTGTATCAGGGGGCGGCGAGACCCAGTACTTC	TRBV6-4	TRBD1	TRBJ2-5	few
CASSPPTGGNSPLHF	TGTGCCAGCAGTCCGCCGACAGGGGGGAATTCACCCCTCCACTTT	TRBV6-8	TRBD1	TRBJ1-6	.
CASSMSYRGLDEQYF	TGTGCCAGCAGCATGAGCTACAGGGGCTTAGACGAGCAGTACTTC	TRBV5-4	TRBD1	TRBJ2-7	.
CASSTNPYRTSGGTQYF	TGTGCCAGTAGTACAAATCCATACCGGACTAGCGGGGGGACGCAGTATTTT	TRBV19	TRBD2	TRBJ2-3	few
CASSLARQAANYGYTF	TGTGCCAGCAGTTTGGCCAGACAGGCCGCTAACTATGGCTACACCTTC	TRBV2	.	TRBJ1-2	.
CASSPRDLEQGPYGYTF	TGTGCCAGCAGCCCCCGCGATTTGGAACAGGGACCCTATGGCTACACCTTC	TRBV11-2	.	TRBJ1-2	.
CASSDGTGSNSPLHF	TGTGCCAGCAGCGACGGGACAGGGTCTAATTCACCCCTCCACTTT	TRBV5-6	TRBD1	TRBJ1-6	.
CASSFETGGVDEQYF	TGTGCCAGCAGCTTTGAGACAGGGGGCGTAGACGAGCAGTACTTC	TRBV7-9	TRBD1	TRBJ2-7	few
CASRENYGYTF	TGTGCCAGCCGGGAGAACTATGGCTACACCTTC	TRBV2	.	TRBJ1-2	once
CASSPKGAGATEAFF	TGTGCCAGCAGCCCGAAAGGGGCAGGGGCCACTGAAGCTTTCTTT	TRBV11-2	.	TRBJ1-1	few
CASSQLGQASTLHF	TGCGCCAGCAGCCAACTAGGACAGGCGTCGACCCTCCACTTT	TRBV4-3	TRBD1	TRBJ1-6	.
CASSWEGYANSPLHF	TGTGCCAGCAGTTGGGAGGGGTATGCCAATTCACCCCTCCACTTT	TRBV28	.	TRBJ1-6	.
CASSYKGQGAYEQYF	TGTGCCAGCAGTTACAAGGGACAGGGGGCGTACGAGCAGTACTTC	TRBV27	TRBD1	TRBJ2-7	.